The clone carrying this T cell receptor (beta chain) was seen only a few times. Both TCR beta VDJ combination and CDR3 sequence profiling were carried out. Genomic DNA was the template for this profiling. A single record per CDR3 protein comes from TCRdb applying MiXCR to the reads. The sample gives 450,000 to 600,000 distinct CDR3 sequences, roughly 34% of which show up once; 0.8% to 0.85% is in the top ten. This entry belongs to a study of CD8+CD57+ T cells in acquired aplastic anemia. Sequencing was done on patients that had shown CD8+CD57+ cell expansion by flow cytometry. Trimming took 3 bases from V and 0 from J, leaving 15 bases between them. The germline gives CDR1 SGHAT, CDR2 FQDESV (reference sequence). CDR3 length equals 17 residues.

The source of this sequence is a human donor with aplastic anemia. The chain has TRBV11-1 and TRBJ1-3; no reliable D call. The sequencing sample was made of sorted CD4+, CD8+, or CD8+CD57+ T cells (not recorded which) from PBMCs. CDR3 nucleotide sequence: TGTGCCAGCAGCTTGTCCCGGCGGGGAGCCTCTGGAAACACCATATATTTT. Amino acids: CASSLSRRGASGNTIYF.